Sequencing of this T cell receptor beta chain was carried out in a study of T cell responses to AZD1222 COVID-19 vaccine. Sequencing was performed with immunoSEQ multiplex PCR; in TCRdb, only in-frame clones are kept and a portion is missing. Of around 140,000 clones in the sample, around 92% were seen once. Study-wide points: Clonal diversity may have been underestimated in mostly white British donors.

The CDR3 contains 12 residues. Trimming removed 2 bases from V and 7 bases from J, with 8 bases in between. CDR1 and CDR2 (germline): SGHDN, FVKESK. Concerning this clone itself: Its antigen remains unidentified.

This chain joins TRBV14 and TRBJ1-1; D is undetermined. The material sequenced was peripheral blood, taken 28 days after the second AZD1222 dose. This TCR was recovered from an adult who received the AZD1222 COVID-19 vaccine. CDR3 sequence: CASSQSGIEAFF. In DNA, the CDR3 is TGTGCCAGCAGCCAAAGTGGGATTGAAGCTTTCTTT.